This T cell receptor beta chain was retrieved from a study of shared clonotypes between healthy human individuals (dated by TCRdb to about 2020). As for the study more broadly: A couple of women and three men aged 18 to 49 years were included in the cohort. To increase sequencing depth and limit assay-specific biases, TCR repertoire library preparation and sequencing were carried out by different laboratories using diverse techniques. Leukapheresis yielded between about 0.9 and 9 billion PBMCs per donor. For each donor, CD4 naive and CD4 memory were each given three plates, CD8 naive was given two plates, and CD8 memory was given one plate. The study deeply sequenced blood TCR repertoires of five healthy adults to estimate repertoire size and the extent of clonotype sharing between individuals.

On the study overall, not on this receptor specifically: Even with the large sequencing depth, rarefaction of the sorted-subset datasets indicated that sequencing was incomplete. Estimated clonotype richness was generally larger for naive than for memory subsets. Higher generation probabilities were observed for clonotypes shared by all four sorted-subset donors than for non-shared clonotypes. Sampling was limited to blood, and TCR repertoires in tissue likely differ from TCR repertoires in blood. Pairwise subsampling led to the expectation that sequencing depth would affect the degree of clonotype sharing among donors. Because the study included a small number of donors, the genetic and exposure-history diversity represented was limited. Across a handful of donors, approximately 5% of naive CD4, more than 3% of naive CD8, under 2.5% of memory CD4, and approximately 0.4% of memory CD8 clonotypes were shared.

The sample holds one count of this clone. The antigen this receptor binds is unknown. Base qualities are not provided; no much larger clone lies one nucleotide away. Using the deep immunoSEQ assay, multiplex PCR amplified TCR CDR3 regions from genomic DNA. Genomic DNA extracted from each cell subset was distributed evenly over all wells of several immunoSEQ 96-well plates, and each plate served as one replicate. For sorted subsets, 200 to 250 ng genomic DNA, equal to some 30,000 T cell genomes, was loaded into each replicate PCR. Purified libraries were measured with a Qubit 3.0 fluorometer, size-checked on a Bioanalyzer 2100, and measured again with the KAPA Library Quantification kit. Every immunoSEQ 96-well plate was sequenced on a dedicated single-read 150-cycle Illumina NextSeq 550 flow cell. On the authors' methods: Because only junctional sequences without quality scores were contained in the immunoSEQ output, filtering matching that applied to full-length reads could not be performed. To assign V/J genes and CDR3, sequences were annotated using PyIR, a Python wrapper for IgBLAST v1.9, with IMGT germline references. Reads were filtered out if the reads had weak V/J assignments (E-value above 1e-6), no CDR3, stop codons, out-of-frame junctions, or ambiguous translated residues. V3J clonotypes were defined by identical inferred V gene, J gene, and CDR3 amino acid sequence. Percentage overlap between repertoires was computed as shared unique clonotypes divided by the size of the smaller repertoire. Repertoire richness was assessed with RTK rarefaction, the Chao1 estimator, and Recon v2.1 estimates of unobserved clonotypes. For all TCRbeta clonotypes obtained by the gDNA method from a few donors, generation probabilities were computed with OLGA. The source is immuneACCESS, and TCRdb retained only in-frame sequences with V and J called. Part of the clones is not carried over; for the studies checked, unresolved V genes explain less than half of this, and the remainder is unexplained. V, J and clone size are taken as reported in that table, and D and trimming were inferred from the DNA itself. This sample lists about 2.4 million clones; roughly 92% were detected once. The ten largest clones capture about 0.13% of the sample.

The CDR3 has 15 amino acids, counting the end cysteine and phenylalanine. The read is trimmed to its CDR3 DNA, 45 bases read in frame from base 1. The V end loses 3 bases and the J end loses 4 bases, and a stretch of 13 bases separates them. CDR1 and CDR2 were assigned from the germline V gene (reference sequence) as SEHNR and FQNEAQ. Donors were healthy HIV-negative adults with no recently reported acute infections or vaccinations. Every donor was a Caucasian adult residing in Nashville, Tennessee, USA. CD4+ T cells were enriched by magnetic negative selection; naive cells were then positively selected on CD45RA, and the negative fraction formed the memory subset. Blood was collected by leukapheresis, and PBMCs were isolated by Ficoll-Histopaque density gradient centrifugation and then cryopreserved in liquid nitrogen vapor phase. Analytical flow cytometry was used to check the purity and quantity of every magnetically sorted T cell population. Each sorted fraction had its genomic DNA isolated and then quantified by UV absorbance on a Nanodrop 2000c.

Recombination linked TRBV7-9 to TRBJ1-3; perhaps TRBD1 is the D gene, with 6 bases matching. What was sequenced was naive CD4+ T cells sorted from blood. Sample cell subset or site, as interpreted from the label and publication: CD45RA+ positively selected. The receptor was derived from a young man in good health. This receptor has the CDR3 CASSFGTLDGNTIYF. Read as DNA, the sequence is TGTGCCAGCAGCTTTGGGACACTGGACGGAAACACCATATATTTT.